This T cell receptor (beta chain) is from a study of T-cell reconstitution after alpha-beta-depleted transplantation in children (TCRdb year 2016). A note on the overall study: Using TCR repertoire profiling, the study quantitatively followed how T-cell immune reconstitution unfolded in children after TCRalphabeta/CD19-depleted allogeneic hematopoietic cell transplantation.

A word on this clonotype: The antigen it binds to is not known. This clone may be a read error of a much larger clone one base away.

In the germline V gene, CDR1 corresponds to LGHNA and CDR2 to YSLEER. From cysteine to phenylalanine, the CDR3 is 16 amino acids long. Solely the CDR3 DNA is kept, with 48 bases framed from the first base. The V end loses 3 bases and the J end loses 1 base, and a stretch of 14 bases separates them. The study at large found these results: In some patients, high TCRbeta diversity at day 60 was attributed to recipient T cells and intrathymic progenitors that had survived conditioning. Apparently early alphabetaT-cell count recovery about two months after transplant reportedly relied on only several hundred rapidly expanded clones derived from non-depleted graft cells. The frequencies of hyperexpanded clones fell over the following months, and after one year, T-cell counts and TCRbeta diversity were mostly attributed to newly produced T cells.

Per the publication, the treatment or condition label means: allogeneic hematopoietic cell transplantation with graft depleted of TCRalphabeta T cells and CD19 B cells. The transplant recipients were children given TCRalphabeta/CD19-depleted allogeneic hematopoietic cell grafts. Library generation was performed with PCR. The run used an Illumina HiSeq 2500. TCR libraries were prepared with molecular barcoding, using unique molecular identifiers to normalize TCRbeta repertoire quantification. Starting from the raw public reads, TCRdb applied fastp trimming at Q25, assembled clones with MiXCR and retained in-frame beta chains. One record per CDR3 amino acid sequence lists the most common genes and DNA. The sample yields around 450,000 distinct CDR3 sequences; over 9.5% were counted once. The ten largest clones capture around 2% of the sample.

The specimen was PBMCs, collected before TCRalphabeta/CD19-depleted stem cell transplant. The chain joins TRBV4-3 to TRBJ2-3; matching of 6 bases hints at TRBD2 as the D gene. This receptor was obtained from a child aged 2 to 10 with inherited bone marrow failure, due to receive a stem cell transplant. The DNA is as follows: TGCGCCAGCAGCCACGGAACTAGCAGCGGCACAGATACGCAGTATTTT. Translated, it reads CASSHGTSSGTDTQYF.